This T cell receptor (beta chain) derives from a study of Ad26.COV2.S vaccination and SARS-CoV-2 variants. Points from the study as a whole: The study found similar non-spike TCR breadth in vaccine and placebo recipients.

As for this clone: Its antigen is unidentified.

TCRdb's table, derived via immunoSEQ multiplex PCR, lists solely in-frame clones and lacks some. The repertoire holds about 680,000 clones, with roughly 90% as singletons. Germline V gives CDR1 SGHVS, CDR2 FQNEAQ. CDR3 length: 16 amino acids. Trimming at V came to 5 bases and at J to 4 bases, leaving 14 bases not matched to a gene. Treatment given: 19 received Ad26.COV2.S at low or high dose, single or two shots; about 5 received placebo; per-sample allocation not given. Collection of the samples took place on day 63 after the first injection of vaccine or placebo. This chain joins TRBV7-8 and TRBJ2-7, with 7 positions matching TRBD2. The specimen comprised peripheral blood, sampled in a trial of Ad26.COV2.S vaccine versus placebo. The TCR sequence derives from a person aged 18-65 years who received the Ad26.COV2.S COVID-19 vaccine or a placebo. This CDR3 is CASSPRGEMEFYEQYF. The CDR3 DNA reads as TGTGCCAGCAGCCCTCGGGGGGAGATGGAGTTTTACGAGCAGTACTTC.